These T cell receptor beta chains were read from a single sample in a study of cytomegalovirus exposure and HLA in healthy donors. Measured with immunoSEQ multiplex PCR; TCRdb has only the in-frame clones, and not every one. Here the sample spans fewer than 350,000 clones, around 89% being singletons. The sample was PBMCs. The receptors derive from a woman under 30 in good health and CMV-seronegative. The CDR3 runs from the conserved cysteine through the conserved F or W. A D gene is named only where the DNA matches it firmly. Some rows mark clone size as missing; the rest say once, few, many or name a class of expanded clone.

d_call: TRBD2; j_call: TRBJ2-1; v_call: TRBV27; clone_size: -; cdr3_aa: CASSLSWGKRVSSGSHEQFF; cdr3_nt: TGTGCCAGCAGTTTAAGTTGGGGCAAGCGAGTGTCTAGCGGGAGCCATGAGCAGTTCTTC
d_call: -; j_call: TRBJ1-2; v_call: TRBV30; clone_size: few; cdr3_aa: CAWRSIRDTF; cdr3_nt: TGTGCCTGGAGGAGTATTCGGGACACCTTC
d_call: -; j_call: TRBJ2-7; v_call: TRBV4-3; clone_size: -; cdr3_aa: CASSQEVRTDHEQYF; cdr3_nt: TGCGCCAGCAGCCAAGAGGTCAGGACAGACCACGAGCAGTACTTC
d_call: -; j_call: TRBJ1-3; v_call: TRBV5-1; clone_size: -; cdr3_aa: CASSLQGTGNTIYF; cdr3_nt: TGCGCCAGCAGCTTGCAGGGAACTGGAAACACCATATATTTT
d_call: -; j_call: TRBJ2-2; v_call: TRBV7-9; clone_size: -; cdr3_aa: CASSPGGGVELFF; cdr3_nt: TGTGCCAGCAGCCCCGGGGGTGGGGTGGAGCTGTTTTTT
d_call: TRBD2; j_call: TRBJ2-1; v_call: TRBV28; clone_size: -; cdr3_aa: CASSTSPGLAKLEQFF; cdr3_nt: TGTGCCAGCAGCACCTCCCCGGGACTAGCAAAACTTGAGCAGTTCTTC
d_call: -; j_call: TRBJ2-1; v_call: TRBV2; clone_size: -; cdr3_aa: CASTQDWRRDNEQFF; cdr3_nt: TGTGCCAGCACCCAAGACTGGCGGCGGGACAATGAGCAGTTCTTC
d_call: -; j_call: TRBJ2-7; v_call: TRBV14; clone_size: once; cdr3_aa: CASSQDEWPRASYEQYF; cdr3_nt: TGTGCCAGCAGCCAAGACGAGTGGCCCAGGGCATCCTACGAGCAGTACTTC
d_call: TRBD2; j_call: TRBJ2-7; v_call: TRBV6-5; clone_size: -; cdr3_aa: CASQYASGIREQYF; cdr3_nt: TGTGCCAGCCAGTACGCTAGCGGGATAAGGGAGCAGTACTTC
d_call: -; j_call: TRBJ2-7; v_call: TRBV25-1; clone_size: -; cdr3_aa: CASSDTFSSEQYF; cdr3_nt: TGTGCCAGCAGTGATACTTTTAGCTCGGAGCAGTACTTC
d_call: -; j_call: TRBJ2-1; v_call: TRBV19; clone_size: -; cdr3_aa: CASSILTSSYNEQFF; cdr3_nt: TGTGCCAGTAGTATCCTGACTAGCTCCTACAATGAGCAGTTCTTC
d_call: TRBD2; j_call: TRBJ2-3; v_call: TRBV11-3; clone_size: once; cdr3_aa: CASSLSGSRTDTQYF; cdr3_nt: TGTGCCAGCAGCCTTAGCGGGAGTCGCACAGATACGCAGTATTTT
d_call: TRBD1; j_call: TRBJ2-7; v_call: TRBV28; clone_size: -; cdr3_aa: CASSDPTYLRQGAYYEQYF; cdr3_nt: TGTGCCAGCAGCGACCCTACATATCTCCGACAGGGGGCCTACTACGAGCAGTACTTC
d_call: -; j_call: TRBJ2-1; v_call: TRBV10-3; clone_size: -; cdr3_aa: CAISQGTEQFF; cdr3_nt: TGTGCCATCAGTCAGGGGACTGAGCAGTTCTTC
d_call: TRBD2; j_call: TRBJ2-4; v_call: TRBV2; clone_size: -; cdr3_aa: CASSVVGGRAAKNIQYF; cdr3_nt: TGTGCCAGCAGTGTCGTTGGCGGGAGGGCGGCCAAAAACATTCAGTACTTC
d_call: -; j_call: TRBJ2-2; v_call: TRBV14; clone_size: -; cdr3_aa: CASSPTPRVADGELFF; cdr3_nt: TGTGCCAGCAGCCCTACACCCCGGGTCGCGGACGGGGAGCTGTTTTTT
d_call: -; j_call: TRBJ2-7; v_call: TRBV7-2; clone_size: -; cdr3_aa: CASSLALGATYEQYF; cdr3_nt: TGTGCCAGCAGCTTAGCGTTGGGGGCTACCTACGAGCAGTACTTC
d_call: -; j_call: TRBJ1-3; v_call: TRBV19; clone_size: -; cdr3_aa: CASSIAGSPGNTIYF; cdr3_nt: TGTGCCAGTAGTATAGCAGGGTCTCCTGGAAACACCATATATTTT
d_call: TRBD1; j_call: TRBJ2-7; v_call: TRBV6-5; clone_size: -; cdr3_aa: CASSLGQGPYEQYF; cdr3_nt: TGTGCCAGCAGCTTAGGACAGGGCCCTTACGAGCAGTACTTC
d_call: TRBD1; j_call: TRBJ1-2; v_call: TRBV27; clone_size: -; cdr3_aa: CASSSGTGGYGYTF; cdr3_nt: TGTGCCAGCAGTTCCGGGACAGGGGGTTATGGCTACACCTTC
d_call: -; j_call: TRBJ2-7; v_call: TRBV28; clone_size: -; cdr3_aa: CASSSPGQPSSYEQYF; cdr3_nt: TGTGCCAGCAGTTCCCCAGGACAGCCGAGCTCCTACGAGCAGTACTTC
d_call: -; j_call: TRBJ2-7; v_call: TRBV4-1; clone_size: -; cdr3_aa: CASSQDRDFSYEQYF; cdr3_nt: TGCGCCAGCAGCCAAGACCGAGACTTCTCCTACGAGCAGTACTTC
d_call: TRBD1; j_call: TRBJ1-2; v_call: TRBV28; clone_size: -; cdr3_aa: CASTPLGQGAIYYGYTF; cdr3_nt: TGTGCCAGCACCCCCTTGGGGCAGGGGGCTATTTACTATGGCTACACCTTC
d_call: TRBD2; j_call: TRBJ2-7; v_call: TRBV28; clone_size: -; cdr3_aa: CASSSALREFSYEQYF; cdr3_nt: TGTGCCAGCAGCTCGGCCTTGCGGGAGTTCTCCTACGAGCAGTACTTC
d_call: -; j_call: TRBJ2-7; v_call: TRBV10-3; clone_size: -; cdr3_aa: CAISEVPRGAYEQYF; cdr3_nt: TGTGCCATCAGTGAGGTCCCCCGCGGGGCCTACGAGCAGTACTTC
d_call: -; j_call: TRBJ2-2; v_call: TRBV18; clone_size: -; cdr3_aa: CASSPSFTVGNTGELFF; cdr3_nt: TGTGCCAGCTCACCTAGTTTTACGGTCGGGAACACCGGGGAGCTGTTTTTT
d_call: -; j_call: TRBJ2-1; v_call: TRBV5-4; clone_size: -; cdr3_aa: CASSLERGEQFF; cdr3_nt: TGTGCCAGCAGCTTGGAAAGGGGTGAGCAGTTCTTC
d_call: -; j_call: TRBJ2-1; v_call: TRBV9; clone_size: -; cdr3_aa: CASSVVGRSGPYNEQFF; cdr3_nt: TGTGCCAGCAGCGTAGTAGGGAGGAGCGGACCCTACAATGAGCAGTTCTTC
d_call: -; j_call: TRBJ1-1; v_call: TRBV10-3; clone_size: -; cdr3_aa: CAIHRDLNTEAFF; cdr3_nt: TGTGCCATTCACCGGGACTTGAACACTGAAGCTTTCTTT
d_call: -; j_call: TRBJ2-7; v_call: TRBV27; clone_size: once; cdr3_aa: CASSVSLFGIYEQYF; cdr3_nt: TGTGCCAGCAGTGTCAGTTTATTCGGGATTTACGAGCAGTACTTC
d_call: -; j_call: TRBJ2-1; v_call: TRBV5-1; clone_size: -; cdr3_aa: CASTMGGSEQFF; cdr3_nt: TGCGCCAGCACCATGGGGGGTTCTGAGCAGTTCTTC
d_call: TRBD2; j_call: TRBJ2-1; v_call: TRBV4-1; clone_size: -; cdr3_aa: CASSQASGRNNEQFF; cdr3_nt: TGCGCCAGCAGCCAAGCTAGCGGTCGTAACAATGAGCAGTTCTTC
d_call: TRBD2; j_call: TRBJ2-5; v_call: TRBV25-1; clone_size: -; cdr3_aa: CASIGAGPGETQYF; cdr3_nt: TGTGCCAGCATTGGAGCGGGACCCGGGGAGACCCAGTACTTC
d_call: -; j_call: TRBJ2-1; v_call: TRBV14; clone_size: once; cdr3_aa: CASSPTGAGVQFF; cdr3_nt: TGTGCCAGCAGCCCCACGGGAGCGGGCGTGCAGTTCTTC
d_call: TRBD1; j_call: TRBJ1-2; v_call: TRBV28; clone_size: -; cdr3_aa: CASSNRGPNYGYTF; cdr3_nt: TGTGCCAGCAGTAACAGGGGGCCTAACTATGGCTACACCTTC
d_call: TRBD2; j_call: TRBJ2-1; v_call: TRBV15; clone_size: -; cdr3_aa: CATSRGRAGGTYNEQFF; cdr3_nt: TGTGCCACCAGCAGAGGTCGCGCGGGAGGGACTTACAATGAGCAGTTCTTC
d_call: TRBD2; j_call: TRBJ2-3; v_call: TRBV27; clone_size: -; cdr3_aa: CASSLLTSGSGDTQYF; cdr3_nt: TGTGCCAGCAGTTTATTAACTAGCGGGAGTGGAGATACGCAGTATTTT